This is a list of T cell receptor beta chains from one sample in a study of T cell responses to AZD1222 COVID-19 vaccine. This table comes from immunoSEQ multiplex PCR, and its TCRdb copy is limited to in-frame clones, with some not included. The sample shows approximately 60,000 clones, around 87% of them seen only once. The sequencing used peripheral blood, collected on day 0 of AZD1222 vaccination. The receptor source for this set is an adult in good health. The CDR3 runs from the conserved cysteine through the conserved F or W. Each record gives: CDR3 length, J gene, D gene, clone size, V gene, CDR3 DNA, CDR3 protein. A D gene is named only where the DNA matches it firmly. Expanded clones are given a class, and other clones once, few, many or no size at all.

>15|TRBJ1-5|TRBD1|-|TRBV19
TGTGCCAGTAGTCAGCAGGGGGCTTACAATCAGCCCCAGCATTTT
CASSQQGAYNQPQHF
>16|TRBJ2-6|-|-|TRBV5-1
TGCGCCAGCAGCTTGGGCAGGTTCGCTGGGGCCAACGTCCTGACTTTC
CASSLGRFAGANVLTF
>16|TRBJ2-1|TRBD2|once|TRBV29-1
TGCAGCGTTATCGGACTAGCGGGAGGATCCTACAATGAGCAGTTCTTC
CSVIGLAGGSYNEQFF
>11|TRBJ1-5|-|-|TRBV12-5
TGTGCTAGTGGTCCAAGTCAGCCCCAGCATTTT
CASGPSQPQHF
>12|TRBJ2-7|-|-|TRBV3-1/TRBV3-2
TGTGCCAGCAGCCAAGTCGCGATCGAGCAGTACTTC
CASSQVAIEQYF
>16|TRBJ2-2|TRBD1|-|TRBV13
TGTGCCAGCAGCTTAGGCGGGACAGGGGTCACCGGGGAGCTGTTTTTT
CASSLGGTGVTGELFF
>15|TRBJ2-7|TRBD1|-|TRBV6-5
TGTGCCAGCAGTTATTACGGGACAGGAACCTACGAGCAGTACTTC
CASSYYGTGTYEQYF
>10|TRBJ2-7|-|-|TRBV11-2
TGTGCCAGCAGCAACTACGAGCAGTACTTC
CASSNYEQYF
>15|TRBJ2-2|TRBD2|-|TRBV27
TGTGCCAGCAGTACCATAGCGGGGGACACCGGGGAGCTGTTTTTT
CASSTIAGDTGELFF
>16|TRBJ1-2|TRBD1|-|TRBV6-5
TGTGCCAGCAGTTCCGCCGGGACAGAAGCTCTCTATGGCTACACCTTC
CASSSAGTEALYGYTF
>18|TRBJ1-5|-|few|TRBV21-1
TGTGCCAGCAGCAAAGTAAGACAGGGGGCTTGGAGCAATCAGCCCCAGCATTTT
CASSKVRQGAWSNQPQHF
>15|TRBJ2-1|-|-|TRBV7-2
TGTGCCAGCAGCAACTGGTTGGGGGGGCGGAATGAGCAGTTCTTC
CASSNWLGGRNEQFF
>15|TRBJ2-1|-|-|TRBV5-6
TGTGCCAGCAGCTTGGTACGTTCTAACTACAATGAGCAGTTCTTC
CASSLVRSNYNEQFF
>12|TRBJ1-1|-|once|TRBV23-1
TGCGCCAGCAGTCAGCCAGAAGCTAAAGCTTTCTTT
CASSQPEAKAFF
>13|TRBJ2-1|-|-|TRBV24-1
TGTGCCACCAGTGATGGTGGACAGAATGAGCAGTTCTTC
CATSDGGQNEQFF
>15|TRBJ2-3|TRBD1|-|TRBV19
TGTGCCAGTAGTATGGGAGACAGGGATCGAGATACGCAGTATTTT
CASSMGDRDRDTQYF
>14|TRBJ1-1|TRBD1|-|TRBV13
TGTGCCAGCAGCCCCAGGGGGGTCAACACTGAAGCTTTCTTT
CASSPRGVNTEAFF
>14|TRBJ1-2|-|few|TRBV10-3
TGTGCCATCAGTGAGGGCAGGGTCTCCTATGGCTACACCTTC
CAISEGRVSYGYTF
>15|TRBJ1-2|TRBD1|-|TRBV28
TGTGCCAGCAGTCCCCCGGGACAGGGGACTCGTGGCTACACCTTC
CASSPPGQGTRGYTF
>15|TRBJ1-2|TRBD1|-|TRBV5-1
TGCGCCAGCCGGGATCAACCGGGACAGGGGTATGGCTACACCTTC
CASRDQPGQGYGYTF
>16|TRBJ2-1|TRBD1|few|TRBV9
TGTGCCAGCAGCCCCCGTTGGGGACAGGGACTCAATGAGCAGTTCTTC
CASSPRWGQGLNEQFF
>13|TRBJ2-7|-|-|TRBV27
TGTGCCAGCAGTTTCGGGCAGACCTACGAGCAGTACTTC
CASSFGQTYEQYF
>13|TRBJ2-1|-|-|TRBV11-3
TGTGCCAGCAGCTGGGGCGCGGGGAATGAGCAGTTCTTC
CASSWGAGNEQFF
>14|TRBJ1-5|TRBD1|-|TRBV28
TGTGCCAGCAACGAGGACAGGGGGTCTCAGCCCCAGCATTTT
CASNEDRGSQPQHF
>16|TRBJ2-3|TRBD1|-|TRBV11-3
TGTGCCAGCAGCTACAGGGGGCGAACGGGCGCAGATACGCAGTATTTT
CASSYRGRTGADTQYF
>14|TRBJ2-3|-|-|TRBV28
TGTGCCAGCAAGGGCGGAGGAAACACAGATACGCAGTATTTT
CASKGGGNTDTQYF
>14|TRBJ1-5|-|-|TRBV29-1
TGCAGCGTTGGGGAGACAGGCGGGGATCCGCCCCAGCATTTT
CSVGETGGDPPQHF
>15|TRBJ2-1|-|-|TRBV29-1
TGCAGCGCCCAAGCCACTGGCGTTTCCTACAATGAGCAGTTCTTC
CSAQATGVSYNEQFF
>16|TRBJ2-6|-|-|TRBV6-6
TGTGCCAGCAGTTTACACACATACTCTGGGGCCAACGTCCTGACTTTC
CASSLHTYSGANVLTF
>14|TRBJ1-5|TRBD1|-|TRBV30
TGTGCCTGGGGGCTCACAGGGGGGAATCAGCCCCAGCATTTT
CAWGLTGGNQPQHF
>14|TRBJ1-2|-|-|TRBV5-1
TGCGCCAGCAGCCCGGACGGTAGTAACTATGGCTACACCTTC
CASSPDGSNYGYTF
>12|TRBJ2-3|-|-|TRBV6-5
TGTGCCAGGCCGGGATCCACAGATACGCAGTATTTT
CARPGSTDTQYF
>14|TRBJ2-7|-|-|TRBV18
TGTGCCAGCTCAACCAGGGGGACTCCCTACGAGCAGTACTTC
CASSTRGTPYEQYF
>14|TRBJ1-2|-|-|TRBV7-2
TGTGCCAGCAGACCTGATAGTTTTAACTATGGCTACACCTTC
CASRPDSFNYGYTF
>14|TRBJ1-2|TRBD1|-|TRBV6-1
TGTGCCAGCAGTGAACCGGGACAGCTATATGGCTACACCTTC
CASSEPGQLYGYTF
>14|TRBJ2-5|TRBD2|-|TRBV19
TGTGCCAGTAGTATCAGACTAGCGGAAGAGACCCAGTACTTC
CASSIRLAEETQYF
>15|TRBJ1-4|-|-|TRBV4-1
TGCGCCAGCAGCCAGACGGACAGAGAGAATGAAAAACTGTTTTTT
CASSQTDRENEKLFF
>14|TRBJ1-4|-|-|TRBV5-1
TGCGCCAGCAGCTTGAGGGCCGAAAATGAAAAACTGTTTTTT
CASSLRAENEKLFF
>15|TRBJ2-1|-|-|TRBV7-9
TGTGCCAGCAGCCAGGACTTGAGCTCCTACAATGAGCAGTTCTTC
CASSQDLSSYNEQFF
>16|TRBJ1-2|TRBD1|-|TRBV5-8
TGTGCCAGCAGCTTGTACTCGACAGGGTCGGACTATGGCTACACCTTC
CASSLYSTGSDYGYTF